Detailed here is one TCR beta chain. The table lists this clonotype with many counts. What this receptor recognizes is not known. Within one base of it there is no much larger clone, and no base qualities were kept. These data are taken from a study of regulatory T cells in long-lasting Graves disease (dated by TCRdb to about 2021). In the study overall: Persistent Graves' disease meant more than 5 years of antithyroid drug treatment with TSH receptor autoantibodies that stayed positive. Persistent Graves' disease patients were compared with newly diagnosed Graves' disease patients by peripheral blood TCR sequencing and RNA sequencing. A total of some 33 samples were covered by TCR sequencing, comprising about 13 persistent and roughly 20 newly diagnosed Graves' disease patients. The study was conducted in China and was registered as a clinical trial. Persistent Graves' disease patients in the clinical cohort had taken antithyroid drugs for about 9.7 years on average.

V is cut by 3 bases and J by 6 bases, and the space between the germline ends is 17 bases. For CDR1 and CDR2, the germline V gene (reference sequence) lists LNHDA and SQIVND. From the cysteine up to the phenylalanine, the CDR3 has a length of 15 residues. This entry keeps only the CDR3 DNA: 45 bases, framed from base 1. The time point tag for this specimen amounts to: persistent/refractory GD, antithyroid drugs over 5 years with positive TRAb. RNA was extracted from PBMCs in TRIzol for both TCR sequencing and RNA sequencing. The diagnosis of Graves' disease was made according to American Thyroid Association guidelines. Recruitment of patients was carried out at an endocrinology department in Xi'an, China. From each patient, 8 to 10 milliliters of peripheral blood was collected into an EDTA anticoagulant tube. Ficoll Paque Plus density gradient separation was used to isolate PBMCs, and no further T cell sorting was performed. An Agilent 2100 Bioanalyzer and agarose gel were used to check RNA quality, and a NanoDrop 2000 was used to measure RNA concentration.

Library generation was performed with multiplex PCR. The sample was run on an Illumina HiSeq 4000. iRepertoire HTBI primers and Arm-PCR amplification of CDR3 regions were used to construct TCR beta libraries. Before sequencing, the PCR products underwent gel purification. From the authors' description of their analysis: Gene usage analysis of CDR3 amino acid clonotypes relied on the 60 to 65 TRBV and fewer than 15 TRBJ segments identified across samples. COPE and FqMerger were used to merge the filtered high-quality paired reads into contigs. BLAST was used to align contigs to IMGT TRBV, TRBD and TRBJ reference genes, with CDR3 defined following IMGT. Clonotypes above 0.1% frequency were classified as highly expanded clones. Shannon entropy served as the measure of repertoire diversity, while the Gini coefficient captured V-J evenness. Clonotypes shared by more than one individual were considered public. In-frame beta chains were kept once TCRdb had trimmed the public reads at Q25 with fastp and called clones with MiXCR. A single entry per CDR3 protein holds the most common genes and DNA from its merged rows. V and J calls and clone size were set by TCRdb, not the authors. The sample table records about 450,000 distinct CDR3 sequences; around 24% of these occur just once. The top ten hold roughly a quarter of the sample.

What the work shows at the level of the full study, not this receptor alone: As a limitation, the authors acknowledged that the small sample size may reduce accuracy. Compared with newly diagnosed patients, patients with persistent Graves' disease had lower TCR Shannon entropy and fewer highly expanded clones, which suggests clonal expansion. Persistent disease showed preferential use of TRBV28, TRBJ1-2 and TRBJ2-5, whereas newly diagnosed disease favored TRBV20-1 and TRBJ2-1. Persistent patients shared more public clonotypes among themselves (more than 2,500) than newly diagnosed patients did (approximately 970). Only peripheral blood was studied, because thyroid tissue, the primary lesion, was inaccessible. Sequencing and analysis were limited to the TCR beta chain.

The sequence came from a female donor with Graves disease. Here the chain combines TRBV19 and TRBJ1-2, with the D segment identity uncertain. The material was peripheral blood mononuclear cells (PBMCs), obtained when the disease was refractory, from a patient treated with antithyroid drugs. The sequenced DNA: TGTGCCAGTAGTATCTGGCGGCGGCCGAGTGATGGCTACACCTTC. This translates into CASSIWRRPSDGYTF.